This T cell receptor (beta chain) was documented in a study of regulatory T cells in long-lasting Graves disease. General observations from the study: For persistent Graves' patients, TCR diversity was lower than for newly diagnosed ones. Whereas new patients shared 950 to 1,000 public clonotypes, persistent patients shared more, at about 2,500.

The time point: persistent/refractory GD, antithyroid drugs over 5 years with positive TRAb. PBMC RNA was the source of the TCR library. V lost 4 bases, J lost 4 bases, and 8 bases lay in between. Germline values: CDR1 SQVTM, CDR2 ANQGSEA. The CDR3 extends over 11 amino acids. Researchers made TCR beta libraries by using iRepertoire HTBI primers and running Arm-PCR on CDR3 regions. TCRdb re-analysed the multiplex PCR reads in MiXCR, keeping a single row per CDR3 protein. The sample has a few hundred thousand distinct CDR3 sequences, about 22% seen once. Worth noting for this clonotype: Its antigen is undetermined.

The J gene is TRBJ2-7, the V gene TRBV29-1, with a tentative D call TRBD1 (6 bases). The receptor comes from a female donor with Graves disease. This specimen consisted of peripheral blood mononuclear cells (PBMCs), obtained when the disease was refractory, from a patient treated with antithyroid drugs. The CDR3 spells CSVGGLYEQYF. Here the CDR3 DNA reads TGCAGCGTTGGGGGGCTGTACGAGCAGTACTTC.